The clone carrying this TCR beta chain was counted many times. The sample belongs to a study of T-cell reconstitution after alpha-beta-depleted transplantation in children. Unique molecular identifiers were used to barcode this TCRbeta library. MiXCR, run by TCRdb on the PCR reads, gives a single entry per CDR3 protein. The sample has over 400,000 distinct CDR3 sequences, roughly an eighth seen once. The CDR3 consists of 15 residues. After removal of 3 bases from V and 4 bases from J, the junction contained 6 bases not matched to a gene. Per the germline V gene, CDR1 is SGHDT and CDR2 is YYEEEE. The clonotype was recovered from a human donor who donated a stem cell graft to a child with combined immunodeficiency. Sample: PBMCs from the stem cell graft donor, taken from the stem cell graft. The V and J genes are TRBV5-6 and TRBJ2-3; 9 nucleotides align to TRBD2. For the CDR3, the DNA is TGTGCCAGCAGCTATGGCGGGAGGGCCGCAGATACGCAGTATTTT. This gives the protein CASSYGGRAADTQYF. Together with reference TRBV5-6 and TRBJ2-3, the CDR3 gives the full variable domain: DAGVTQSPTHLIKTRGQQVTLRCSPKSGHDTVSWYQQALGQGPQFIFQYYEEEERQRGNFPDRFSGHQFPNYSSELNVNALLLGDSALYLCASSYGGRAADTQYFGPGTRLTVL.